The 15 T cell receptor beta chains below were found in one sample sequenced in a study of cytomegalovirus exposure and HLA in healthy donors. PCR amplification relied on 60 Vbeta primers (plus 13 Jbeta primers). The assay was immunoSEQ multiplex PCR, and TCRdb's table has in-frame clones only and misses some. Recorded for this sample: 200,000 or so clones. The source material was PBMCs. These receptors were obtained from a girl aged 2-10 years in good health and CMV-seropositive.

This chain uses TRBV18 with TRBJ1-2; 10 nucleotides align to TRBD1. Germline V lookup: CDR1 KGHSH, CDR2 LQKENI. CDR3 length equals 17 residues. Germline trimming cut 6 bases from V and 0 bases from J; bases unmatched to any gene: 10. The CDR3 reads CASSPTGTGAANYGYTF. Here the CDR3 DNA reads TGTGCCAGCTCTCCAACCGGGACAGGGGCTGCTAACTATGGCTACACCTTC.

The chain has TRBV11-2 and TRBJ2-2; 9 bases fit TRBD1. There are 16 residues in the CDR3. The germline CDR1 and CDR2 sequences are SGHAT and FQNNGV. The V gene end was trimmed by 1 base and the J gene end by 5 bases; junction bases not matched to a gene: 5. CDR3 DNA sequence: TGTGCCAGCAGCTTAGTAAGACAGGGGGGAACCGGGGAGCTGTTTTTT. Protein sequence: CASSLVRQGGTGELFF. The variable domain in full, completed from reference TRBV11-2 and TRBJ2-2, reads EAGVAQSPRYKIIEKRQSVAFWCNPISGHATLYWYQQILGQGPKLLIQFQNNGVVDDSQLPKDRFSAERLKGVDSTLKIQPAKLEDSAVYLCASSLVRQGGTGELFFGEGSRLTVL.

Written as DNA, the CDR3 is TGTGCCAGCAGCCAAGACAGGGACCCCGGGGCGTATTTT. It codes for CASSQDRDPGAYF. The chain carries TRBV5-4 and TRBJ2-3, with TRBD1 identical over 7 bases. Germline trimming cut 4 bases from V and 14 bases from J; bases unmatched to any gene: 13. The CDR3 runs 13 residues. The V gene's germline CDR1 is SGHNT and CDR2 YYREEE (reference sequence).

The V gene is TRBV7-9, the J gene TRBJ1-1; D is possibly TRBD1 (6 bases). The CDR3 totals 17 residues. The V gene lost 1 base and the J gene lost 1 base, with 16 bases spanning the gap. From germline, CDR1 is SEHNR and CDR2 FQNEAQ (reference sequence). CDR3 DNA sequence: TGTGCCAGCAGCTTAGGTAGACAGGCCCCGGGGAACACTGAAGCTTTCTTT. Protein sequence: CASSLGRQAPGNTEAFF.

The V gene is TRBV6-4, the J gene TRBJ1-5; the D is unclear. Germline CDR1 and CDR2: MRHNA and SNTAGT. Trimming left V 5 bases short and J 1 base short, with 12 bases between. The CDR3 is 15 amino acids. Written as DNA, the CDR3 is TGTGCCAGCAGTCTGGGCAGCCGGAGCAATCAGCCCCAGCATTTT. Its protein is CASSLGSRSNQPQHF.

Here the CDR3 reads CASSQDPTSGRAGNLGEQFF. DNA for the CDR3: TGTGCCAGCAGCCAGGACCCAACTAGCGGGAGGGCAGGAAACTTGGGGGAGCAGTTCTTC. The chain recombines TRBV4-2 with TRBJ2-1; TRBD2 matches 13 bases. V shed 3 bases and J 10 bases; nucleotides not matched to a gene: 21. Germline V gene sequence: CDR1 LGHNA, CDR2 YNFKEQ. CDR3 length: 20 residues.

The chain joins TRBV10-3 to TRBJ2-1; D is ambiguous. V was clipped by 4 bases and J by 5 bases, with 3 bases between them. The CDR3 is made up of 11 amino acids. Per the germline V gene, CDR1 is ENHRY and CDR2 is SYGVKD. CDR3 region: CAISVDNEQFF. The CDR3 DNA reads as TGTGCCATCAGTGTAGACAATGAGCAGTTCTTC.

V is TRBV5-6 and J is TRBJ2-7, with TRBD2 matching 12 bases. This CDR3 comprises 15 residues. The germline V gene encodes CDR1 SGHDT and CDR2 YYEEEE. V was clipped by 4 bases and J by 7 bases; unmatched bases: 9. CDR3: CASSGTSGRPPEQYF. The CDR3 coding sequence is TGTGCCAGCAGCGGAACTAGCGGGAGGCCCCCGGAGCAGTACTTC. The entire variable domain, with the rest obtained from reference TRBV5-6 and TRBJ2-7, is as follows: DAGVTQSPTHLIKTRGQQVTLRCSPKSGHDTVSWYQQALGQGPQFIFQYYEEEERQRGNFPDRFSGHQFPNYSSELNVNALLLGDSALYLCASSGTSGRPPEQYFGPGTRLTVT.

This chain joins TRBV7-9 and TRBJ2-5, with 7 bases fitting TRBD2. The germline V gene has CDR1 SEHNR and CDR2 FQNEAQ (reference sequence). V dropped 5 bases and J dropped 5; count of bases not matched to a gene: 2. The CDR3 runs 12 residues. CDR3 DNA: TGTGCCAGCAGCACTAGCGTTGAGACCCAGTACTTC. Encoded protein: CASSTSVETQYF. The entire variable domain, with the rest obtained from reference TRBV7-9 and TRBJ2-5, is as follows: DTGVSQNPRHKITKRGQNVTFRCDPISEHNRLYWYRQTLGQGPEFLTYFQNEAQLEKSRLLSDRFSAERPKGSFSTLEIQRTEQGDSAMYLCASSTSVETQYFGPGTRLLVL.

The chain uses TRBV27 and TRBJ2-5; TRBD1 might be the D (5 bases). V lost 2 bases to trimming and J lost 1 base, with 11 bases between them. The CDR3 runs 15 residues. CDR1 and CDR2 (germline): MNHEY, SMNVEV (reference sequence). The CDR3 DNA reads as TGTGCCAGCAGTTTAAGTCGTCAGGGCCAAGAGACCCAGTACTTC. Translated: CASSLSRQGQETQYF.

This chain links TRBV9 with TRBJ2-7, with D tentatively TRBD1 (5 bases). V lost 3 bases and J 2 bases, leaving 9 bases between the germline ends. Germline V gene data show CDR1 as SGDLS and CDR2 as YYNGEE. CDR3 length: 13 amino acids. The CDR3 protein is CASSAGNTYEQYF. DNA of the CDR3: TGTGCCAGCAGCGCAGGGAATACCTACGAGCAGTACTTC.

The chain joins TRBV2 to TRBJ2-7; 7 bases agree with TRBD1. The CDR3 runs to 12 residues. V gave up 6 bases and J gave up 6 bases; unmatched junction bases: 5. The germline CDR1 and CDR2 sequences are SNHLY and FYNNEI. The CDR3 sequence: CASSVGTVEQYF. The CDR3 nucleotides read TGTGCCAGCAGCGTCGGGACAGTCGAGCAGTACTTC.

The chain employs TRBV28 and TRBJ2-1; maybe TRBD2 (5 bases). Germline V gene lookup returns CDR1 MDHEN and CDR2 SYDVKM. The V end lost 3 bases, the J end lost 6 bases, and 9 bases lay between the germline ends. The CDR3 has 13 amino acids. CDR3 amino acids: CASSFPGINEQFF. Here the CDR3 DNA reads TGTGCCAGCAGTTTCCCCGGGATCAATGAGCAGTTCTTC. The entire variable domain, with the rest obtained from reference TRBV28 and TRBJ2-1, is as follows: DVKVTQSSRYLVKRTGEKVFLECVQDMDHENMFWYRQDPGLGLRLIYFSYDVKMKEKGDIPEGYSVSREKKERFSLILESASTNQTSMYLCASSFPGINEQFFGPGTRLTVL.

The genes are TRBV11-2 and TRBJ2-3, with D possibly TRBD1 on 6 matching bases. The CDR3 runs to 17 residues. Germline V gene sequence: CDR1 SGHAT, CDR2 FQNNGV. Deletions cut 5 bases from V and 2 bases from J, with 20 bases between. DNA for the CDR3: TGTGCCAGCAGCCTTAACGGAATCGACAGGTACACAGATACGCAGTATTTT. Protein: CASSLNGIDRYTDTQYF.

The chain uses TRBV19 and TRBJ1-1; 8 positions agree with TRBD1. Unmatched junction bases numbered 5, after V lost 5 bases and J lost 9 bases. The CDR3 sequence is 12 residues long. The germline CDR1 and CDR2 sequences are LNHDA and SQIVND (reference sequence). The CDR3 sequence: CASSSRTGKAFF. The CDR3 DNA is TGTGCCAGTAGTTCCCGGACAGGGAAAGCTTTCTTT.